The source of this TCR beta chain is a study of blood T cells in healthy people across ages. Whole-study results and caveats: There was a strong correlation between TCR beta diversity and naive T cell percentage.

Combining a sample-barcoded 5' primer with a J-beta primer mix, a second PCR ran for roughly 7 to 12 cycles. TCRdb recomputed calls from the 5' RACE reads with MiXCR, one row per CDR3 protein. The sample contains fewer than 700,000 distinct CDR3 sequences, approximately 40% of which appear only once. This clonotype was seen a few times. Its cognate antigen is unknown. The receptor comes from a man older than 75 in good health. The sample comprised blood.

The CDR3 sequence: CASSRQGRYTDTQYF. The CDR3 bases are TGTGCCAGCAGCAGGCAGGGGCGATACACAGATACGCAGTATTTT. This chain links TRBV2 with TRBJ2-3; D possibly corresponds to TRBD1 (6 bases). V was shortened by 6 bases and J by 2 bases, with 15 bases between the two germline ends. Looked up from germline, CDR1 is SNHLY and CDR2 is FYNNEI. The CDR3 length is 15 residues.